Below are 9 T cell receptor beta chains sequenced from a single sample in a study of T cell responses to AZD1222 COVID-19 vaccine. Using immunoSEQ multiplex PCR, the repertoire was profiled, and TCRdb retains in-frame clones only, with some absent. Of around 150,000 clones in the sample, about nine tenths are singletons; the top ten hold about 1.9%. Sequenced material: peripheral blood, taken 28 days after the second AZD1222 dose. Source of these receptors: an adult who received the AZD1222 COVID-19 vaccine.

The chain couples TRBV19 to TRBJ1-2; D gene ambiguous. CDR1 LNHDA and CDR2 SQIVND come from the germline V gene (reference sequence). Trimming left V 6 bases short and J 4 bases short, with 9 bases between. This CDR3 is 12 amino acids long. CDR3 sequence: CASREGGYGYTF. For the CDR3, the DNA is TGTGCCAGTAGAGAGGGCGGCTATGGCTACACCTTC.

The V call is TRBV6-6, the J call TRBJ2-3, with 9 bases matching TRBD2. CDR3 length: 13 amino acids. The J segment lost 7 bases and the V segment lost 6 bases, leaving 5 bases of the junction unmatched. Germline V gene lookup returns CDR1 MNHNY and CDR2 SVGAGI (reference sequence). The CDR3 sequence: CASSRLAENTQYF. The CDR3 DNA sequence: TGTGCCAGCAGCAGACTAGCGGAAAATACGCAGTATTTT.

The chain carries TRBV7-8 and TRBJ1-6, with a tentative D call TRBD1 (6 bases). The V gene's germline CDR1 is SGHVS and CDR2 FQNEAQ. The CDR3 runs to 14 residues. V lost 7 bases to trimming and J lost 13 bases, with 20 bases between them. The CDR3 DNA follows: TGTGCCAGCATGCATGGGCAGGGGATGAGGCCCCTCCACTTT. It codes for CASMHGQGMRPLHF.

The rearrangement uses TRBV7-9 and TRBJ2-5; 9 positions match TRBD1. V trimming: 5 bases; J trimming: 4 bases; junction bases outside the gene matches: 11. The CDR3 spans 16 residues. Germline V lookup: CDR1 SEHNR, CDR2 FQNEAQ (reference sequence). CDR3 sequence: CASSTPGQGFGETQYF. CDR3 nucleotides: TGTGCCAGCAGCACCCCGGGACAGGGCTTTGGAGAGACCCAGTACTTC.

The rearrangement uses TRBV19 and TRBJ2-4; D gene unclear. CDR3 length: 15 residues. Per the germline V gene, CDR1 is LNHDA and CDR2 is SQIVND (reference sequence). Trimming cost V 2 bases and J 0 bases, with 8 bases left between them. The CDR3 nucleotides read TGTGCCAGTAGTATAAGGTCTGTAGCCAAAAACATTCAGTACTTC. Its protein is CASSIRSVAKNIQYF.

This rearrangement joins TRBV18 to TRBJ1-1, with 9 bases fitting TRBD1. The CDR3 extends over 15 amino acids. Germline V gives CDR1 KGHSH, CDR2 LQKENI. After removal of 3 bases from V and 0 bases from J, the junction contained 2 bases not matched to a gene. In DNA form, the CDR3 reads TGTGCCAGCTCACCCGGACAGGGGATGAACACTGAAGCTTTCTTT. It codes for CASSPGQGMNTEAFF.

This clone was seen once. The chain employs TRBV3-1 (or the pseudogene TRBV3-2) and TRBJ2-3; 8 nucleotides line up with TRBD2. CDR1 and CDR2 from the germline V gene are LGHDT and YNNKEL (reference sequence). There are 18 residues in the CDR3. Trimming took 2 bases from V and 2 from J; bases not matched to a gene: 12. The CDR3 loop is CASSQYPPGLAVTDTQYF. The DNA of the CDR3 is TGTGCCAGCAGCCAATATCCCCCCGGACTAGCCGTCACAGATACGCAGTATTTT.

The chain couples TRBV28 to TRBJ1-1; D is uncertain. Between the trimmed V and J ends, which lost 6 bases and 7 bases, there was a span of 6 bases. CDR1 is MDHEN, CDR2 SYDVKM, per germline. The CDR3 runs to 10 residues. CDR3 DNA: TGTGCCAGCAGCTCTATTGAAGCTTTCTTT. Protein product: CASSSIEAFF.

The rearrangement uses TRBV10-3 and TRBJ1-1; a weak D match, TRBD1 (6 bases). There are 14 residues in the CDR3. The V and J ends lost 6 bases and 1 base respectively, with 12 bases between them. Germline loops: CDR1 ENHRY, CDR2 SYGVKD. This CDR3 reads CAISETGSNTEAFF. The CDR3 nucleotides read TGTGCCATCAGCGAGACAGGATCGAACACTGAAGCTTTCTTT.